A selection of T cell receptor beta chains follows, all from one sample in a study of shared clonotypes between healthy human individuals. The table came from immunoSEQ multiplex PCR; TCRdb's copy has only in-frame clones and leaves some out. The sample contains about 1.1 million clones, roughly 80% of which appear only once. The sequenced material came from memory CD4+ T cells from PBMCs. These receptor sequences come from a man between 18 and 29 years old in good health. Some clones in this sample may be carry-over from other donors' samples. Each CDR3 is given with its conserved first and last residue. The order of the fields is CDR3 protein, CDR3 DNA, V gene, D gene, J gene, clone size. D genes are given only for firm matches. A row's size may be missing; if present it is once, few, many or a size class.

CDR3 protein: CASRVAGVTGANVLTF
CDR3 DNA: TGCGCCAGCAGAGTAGCGGGAGTCACTGGGGCCAACGTCCTGACTTTC
V gene: TRBV5-1
D gene: TRBD2
J gene: TRBJ2-6
clone size: once

CDR3 protein: CASSLDVRGVTGAFF
CDR3 DNA: TGCGCCAGCAGCTTAGACGTACGCGGGGTAACGGGGGCTTTCTTT
V gene: TRBV5-1
D gene: .
J gene: TRBJ1-1
clone size: once

CDR3 protein: CASSRTRDTAGWLEQYF
CDR3 DNA: TGTGCCAGCTCACGGACCCGGGACACGGCGGGTTGGCTCGAGCAGTACTTC
V gene: TRBV18
D gene: .
J gene: TRBJ2-7
clone size: .

CDR3 protein: CASLWTVNEAFF
CDR3 DNA: TGTGCCAGCCTCTGGACAGTAAATGAAGCTTTCTTT
V gene: TRBV2
D gene: .
J gene: TRBJ1-1
clone size: few

CDR3 protein: CATSRDEGQVNTEAFF
CDR3 DNA: TGTGCCACCAGCAGAGATGAGGGACAGGTGAACACTGAAGCTTTCTTT
V gene: TRBV15
D gene: TRBD1
J gene: TRBJ1-1
clone size: .

CDR3 protein: CASSEDSLGNSPLHF
CDR3 DNA: TGTGCCAGCAGTGAGGACAGCCTGGGAAATTCACCCCTCCACTTT
V gene: TRBV6-1
D gene: .
J gene: TRBJ1-6
clone size: .

CDR3 protein: CASSLVGLTYEQYF
CDR3 DNA: TGCGCCAGCAGCTTGGTGGGACTGACCTACGAGCAGTACTTC
V gene: TRBV5-1
D gene: .
J gene: TRBJ2-7
clone size: .

CDR3 protein: CATSTPRDTYEKLFF
CDR3 DNA: TGTGCCACCAGCACCCCACGGGACACCTATGAAAAACTGTTTTTT
V gene: TRBV15
D gene: .
J gene: TRBJ1-4
clone size: .

CDR3 protein: CASSQSWTARLNEQYF
CDR3 DNA: TGTGCCAGCAGCCAAAGCTGGACGGCCCGCTTGAACGAGCAGTACTTC
V gene: TRBV5-6
D gene: .
J gene: TRBJ2-7
clone size: once

CDR3 protein: CASSPGGSGSGYEQYF
CDR3 DNA: TGTGCCAGCAGTCCAGGGGGTAGCGGGAGTGGTTACGAGCAGTACTTC
V gene: TRBV11-2
D gene: TRBD2
J gene: TRBJ2-7
clone size: .

CDR3 protein: CASSRRGQNYGYTF
CDR3 DNA: TGTGCCAGTAGTAGGAGGGGACAAAACTATGGCTACACCTTC
V gene: TRBV19
D gene: .
J gene: TRBJ1-2
clone size: .

CDR3 protein: CASSEQDAGYTGELFF
CDR3 DNA: TGTGCCAGCAGTGAGCAGGACGCCGGGTACACCGGGGAGCTGTTTTTT
V gene: TRBV2
D gene: .
J gene: TRBJ2-2
clone size: few

CDR3 protein: CASSVRVGGIHEQYF
CDR3 DNA: TGTGCCAGCAGTGTTCGGGTCGGCGGTATCCACGAGCAGTACTTC
V gene: TRBV6-1
D gene: .
J gene: TRBJ2-7
clone size: .

CDR3 protein: CSAIYRETQYF
CDR3 DNA: TGCAGTGCCATTTATAGAGAGACCCAGTACTTC
V gene: TRBV20-1
D gene: .
J gene: TRBJ2-5
clone size: few

CDR3 protein: CASSSSKGMEKLFF
CDR3 DNA: TGTGCCAGCAGCTCATCGAAGGGGATGGAAAAACTGTTTTTT
V gene: TRBV7-9
D gene: .
J gene: TRBJ1-4
clone size: once

CDR3 protein: CASSEPLDSSLGDIQYF
CDR3 DNA: TGTGCCAGCAGTGAACCTCTGGACAGCTCTCTGGGGGACATTCAGTACTTC
V gene: TRBV6-1
D gene: .
J gene: TRBJ2-4
clone size: .

CDR3 protein: CASSARTSANNEQFF
CDR3 DNA: TGTGCCAGCAGTGCGAGGACTAGCGCAAACAATGAGCAGTTCTTC
V gene: TRBV6-1
D gene: TRBD2
J gene: TRBJ2-1
clone size: few

CDR3 protein: CASSPRQGGLATNEKLFF
CDR3 DNA: TGTGCCAGCAGCCCCAGACAGGGGGGGCTTGCAACTAATGAAAAACTGTTTTTT
V gene: TRBV11-2
D gene: TRBD1
J gene: TRBJ1-4
clone size: few

CDR3 protein: CASSEVQLREGYGEAFF
CDR3 DNA: TGTGCCAGCAGTGAAGTGCAACTCAGGGAGGGGTACGGTGAAGCTTTCTTT
V gene: TRBV6-1
D gene: .
J gene: TRBJ1-1
clone size: once

CDR3 protein: CSVKETGPNTEAFF
CDR3 DNA: TGCAGCGTTAAAGAGACAGGGCCTAACACTGAAGCTTTCTTT
V gene: TRBV29-1
D gene: TRBD1
J gene: TRBJ1-1
clone size: .

CDR3 protein: CASRLTVPQGDEQFF
CDR3 DNA: TGCGCCAGCAGGTTGACAGTTCCACAAGGCGATGAGCAGTTCTTC
V gene: TRBV5-1
D gene: .
J gene: TRBJ2-1
clone size: once

CDR3 protein: CASSLATGSNTGELFF
CDR3 DNA: TGTGCCAGCAGCTTAGCGACAGGATCGAACACCGGGGAGCTGTTTTTT
V gene: TRBV7-7
D gene: .
J gene: TRBJ2-2
clone size: .

CDR3 protein: CASKRQGAETQYF
CDR3 DNA: TGTGCCAGCAAAAGGCAGGGGGCAGAGACCCAGTACTTC
V gene: TRBV6-5
D gene: TRBD1
J gene: TRBJ2-5
clone size: .

CDR3 protein: CASSPGLAGTNTGELFF
CDR3 DNA: TGTGCCAGCTCCCCGGGACTAGCGGGCACGAACACCGGGGAGCTGTTTTTT
V gene: TRBV18
D gene: TRBD2
J gene: TRBJ2-2
clone size: .

CDR3 protein: CASSSTGAGGTEAFF
CDR3 DNA: TGTGCCAGCAGCTCCACAGGGGCCGGGGGCACTGAAGCTTTCTTT
V gene: TRBV7-3
D gene: TRBD1
J gene: TRBJ1-1
clone size: .

CDR3 protein: CASSIGGNSYEQYF
CDR3 DNA: TGTGCCAGTAGTATAGGAGGCAACTCCTACGAGCAGTACTTC
V gene: TRBV19
D gene: .
J gene: TRBJ2-7
clone size: .

CDR3 protein: CASSLSRDNLGHGYTF
CDR3 DNA: TGTGCCAGCAGCTTAAGTCGGGACAACCTTGGGCATGGCTACACCTTC
V gene: TRBV7-8
D gene: .
J gene: TRBJ1-2
clone size: .

CDR3 protein: CASSAGDEQFF
CDR3 DNA: TGTGCCAGCAGCGCTGGAGATGAGCAGTTCTTC
V gene: TRBV11-3
D gene: .
J gene: TRBJ2-1
clone size: .

CDR3 protein: CSAIDLEAFF
CDR3 DNA: TGCAGTGCTATAGATCTTGAAGCTTTCTTT
V gene: TRBV20-1
D gene: .
J gene: TRBJ1-1
clone size: few

CDR3 protein: CASSWDGSGNTIYF
CDR3 DNA: TGCGCCAGCAGCTGGGACGGCTCTGGAAACACCATATATTTT
V gene: TRBV5-1
D gene: .
J gene: TRBJ1-3
clone size: .